This section outlines one TCR beta chain sequence together with its context. The antigen is unknown. CDR1 and CDR2 from the germline V gene are SGHTA and FQGNSA. V lost 5 bases to trimming and J lost 0 bases, with 11 bases between them. This CDR3 has 14 amino acids. These data originate in a study of cytomegalovirus exposure and HLA in healthy donors. Sampled while nominally healthy, donors likely had unrecorded immune exposures. Broader study findings: Reports indicate that TCR beta sequences accurately predicted the HLA-A and HLA-B alleles of most subjects. Approximately 18,000 TCR beta sequences were associated with HLA alleles at 0.05 false discovery rate in a later analysis.

Primers: 60 Vbeta forward and 13 Jbeta reverse. The method was immunoSEQ multiplex PCR; TCRdb's version includes in-frame clones alone and lacks a portion of them. The profile shows 86,000 or so clones, roughly 77% of them singletons. The genes are TRBV7-2 and TRBJ2-7; D not certain. Sequenced: PBMCs. This clonotype was sampled from a woman aged 40 to 49 in good health and CMV-seropositive. CDR3 DNA sequence: TGTGCCAGCAGCCCCTCACGGAGCTCCTACGAGCAGTACTTC. Translating it yields CASSPSRSSYEQYF.